These 2 T cell receptor beta chains originate from one sample sequenced in a study of blood T cell repertoires in COVID-19. Only in-frame clones appear in the TCRdb table, and some are missing; sequencing was by immunoSEQ multiplex PCR. The top ten clones hold approximately 18% of a sample with over 150,000 clones, about 86% of them seen once. The sample comprised peripheral blood. Every receptor here comes from a woman in her sixties or seventies who had recovered from COVID-19.

This clone appeared a few times. V and J are TRBV3-1 (or the pseudogene TRBV3-2) and TRBJ2-6; D is undetermined. Germline V gives CDR1 LGHDT, CDR2 YNNKEL (reference sequence). CDR3 length: 17 amino acids. V lost 1 base and J lost 0, with 10 bases in between. DNA of the CDR3: TGTGCCAGCAGCCAAGTTGGTTGGGCCTCTGGGGCCAACGTCCTGACTTTC. It specifies CASSQVGWASGANVLTF.

The chain links TRBV7-3 to TRBJ2-7; D unclear. Germline loops: CDR1 SGHTA, CDR2 FQGTGA. V shed 4 bases and J shed 0 bases, with 16 bases lying between them. This CDR3 is 16 amino acids long. CDR3 sequence reads: CASSSPQERSSYEQYF. CDR3 in DNA: TGTGCCAGCAGCTCTCCCCAAGAACGGAGCTCCTACGAGCAGTACTTC. The complete variable domain, with remaining parts taken from reference TRBV7-3 and TRBJ2-7, reads GAGVSQTPSNKVTEKGKYVELRCDPISGHTALYWYRQSLGQGPEFLIYFQGTGAADDSGLPNDRFFAVRPEGSVSTLKIQRTERGDSAVYLCASSSPQERSSYEQYFGPGTRLTVT.